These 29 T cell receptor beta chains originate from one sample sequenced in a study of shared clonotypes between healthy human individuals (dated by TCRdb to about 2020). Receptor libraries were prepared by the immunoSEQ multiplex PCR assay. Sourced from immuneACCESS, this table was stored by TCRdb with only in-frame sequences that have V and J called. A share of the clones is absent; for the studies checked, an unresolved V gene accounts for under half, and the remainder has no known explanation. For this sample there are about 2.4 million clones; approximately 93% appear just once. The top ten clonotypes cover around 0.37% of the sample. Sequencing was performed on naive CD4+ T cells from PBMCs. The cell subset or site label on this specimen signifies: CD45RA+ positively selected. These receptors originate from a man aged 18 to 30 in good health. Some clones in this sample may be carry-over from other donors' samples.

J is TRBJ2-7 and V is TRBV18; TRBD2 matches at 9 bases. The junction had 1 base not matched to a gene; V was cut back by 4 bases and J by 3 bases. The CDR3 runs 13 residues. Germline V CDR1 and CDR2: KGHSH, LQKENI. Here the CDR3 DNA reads TGTGCCAGCTCACGCGGGGGGGTCTACGAGCAGTACTTC. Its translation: CASSRGGVYEQYF.

The CDR3: CASREGRYNEQFF. Here the CDR3 DNA reads TGTGCCAGCAGGGAGGGGCGTTACAATGAGCAGTTCTTC. The chain is built from TRBV11-2 and TRBJ2-1; D might be TRBD2 (6 bases). The CDR3 has 13 residues. The ends were cut back, 6 bases at V and 4 bases at J, with 10 bases in the middle. Germline V gene sequence: CDR1 SGHAT, CDR2 FQNNGV.

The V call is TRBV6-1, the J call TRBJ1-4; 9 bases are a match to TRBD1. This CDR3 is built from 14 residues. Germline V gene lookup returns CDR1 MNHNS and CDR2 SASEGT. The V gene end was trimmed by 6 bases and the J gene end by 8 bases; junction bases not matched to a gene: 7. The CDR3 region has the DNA TGTGCCAGCAGGCACAGGGGGCGCGGCGAAAAACTGTTTTTT. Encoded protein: CASRHRGRGEKLFF.

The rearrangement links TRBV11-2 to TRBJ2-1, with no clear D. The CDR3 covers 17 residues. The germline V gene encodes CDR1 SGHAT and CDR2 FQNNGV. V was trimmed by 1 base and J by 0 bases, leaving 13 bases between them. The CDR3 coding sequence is TGTGCCAGCAGCTTAGGGGTAAGGGCGGTCTCCTACAATGAGCAGTTCTTC. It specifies CASSLGVRAVSYNEQFF.

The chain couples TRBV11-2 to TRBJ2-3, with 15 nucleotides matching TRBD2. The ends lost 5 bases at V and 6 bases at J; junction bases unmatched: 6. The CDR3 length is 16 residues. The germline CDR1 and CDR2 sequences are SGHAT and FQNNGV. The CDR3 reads CASSEGLAGGEDTQYF. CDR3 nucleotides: TGTGCCAGCAGCGAGGGACTAGCGGGAGGAGAGGATACGCAGTATTTT.

The CDR3: CSVRLSSGNTIYF. The CDR3 DNA sequence: TGCAGCGTGCGACTGAGCTCTGGAAACACCATATATTTT. The chain employs TRBV29-1 and TRBJ1-3; D is uncertain. This CDR3 has 13 amino acids. V was cut by 6 bases and J by 0 bases, with 9 bases left in between. Germline loops: CDR1 SQVTM, CDR2 ANQGSEA.

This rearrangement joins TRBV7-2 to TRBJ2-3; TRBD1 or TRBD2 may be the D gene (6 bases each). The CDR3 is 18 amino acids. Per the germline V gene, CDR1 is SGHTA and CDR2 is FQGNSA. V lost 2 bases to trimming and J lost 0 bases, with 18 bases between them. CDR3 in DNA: TGTGCCAGCAGCTTATCTTCCAAGGGGGGTCCTAGCACAGATACGCAGTATTTT. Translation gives CASSLSSKGGPSTDTQYF. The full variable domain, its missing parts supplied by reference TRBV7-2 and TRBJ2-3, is GAGVSQSPSNKVTEKGKDVELRCDPISGHTALYWYRQSLGQGLEFLIYFQGNSAPDKSGLPSDRFSAERTGGSVSTLTIQRTQQEDSAVYLCASSLSSKGGPSTDTQYFGPGTRLTVL.

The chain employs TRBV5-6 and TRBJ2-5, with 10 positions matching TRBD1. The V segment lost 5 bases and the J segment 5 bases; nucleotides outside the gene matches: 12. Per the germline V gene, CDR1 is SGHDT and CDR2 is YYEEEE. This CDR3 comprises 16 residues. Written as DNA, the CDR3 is TGTGCCAGCAGAACCGCCGGGACAGGGGCATGGGAGACCCAGTACTTC. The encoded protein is CASRTAGTGAWETQYF.

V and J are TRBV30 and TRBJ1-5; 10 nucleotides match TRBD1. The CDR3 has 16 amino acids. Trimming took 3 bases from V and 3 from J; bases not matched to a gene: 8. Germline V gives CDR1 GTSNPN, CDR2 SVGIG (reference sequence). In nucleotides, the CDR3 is TGTGCCTGGAGCGAGGGGACAGGGGAACTCAATCAGCCCCAGCATTTT. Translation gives CAWSEGTGELNQPQHF.

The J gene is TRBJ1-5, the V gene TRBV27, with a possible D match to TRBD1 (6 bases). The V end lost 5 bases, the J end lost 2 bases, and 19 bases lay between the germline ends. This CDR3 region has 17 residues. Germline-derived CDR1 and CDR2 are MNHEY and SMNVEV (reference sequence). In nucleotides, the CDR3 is TGTGCCAGCAGTCCCGACAGGCTGGGGGCCGGCAATCAGCCCCAGCATTTT. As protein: CASSPDRLGAGNQPQHF.

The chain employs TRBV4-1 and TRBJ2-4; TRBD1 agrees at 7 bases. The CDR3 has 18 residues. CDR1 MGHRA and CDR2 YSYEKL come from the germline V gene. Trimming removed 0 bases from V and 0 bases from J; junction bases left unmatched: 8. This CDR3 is CASSQEAAQGVAKNIQYF. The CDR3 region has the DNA TGCGCCAGCAGCCAAGAAGCGGCGCAGGGGGTAGCCAAAAACATTCAGTACTTC.

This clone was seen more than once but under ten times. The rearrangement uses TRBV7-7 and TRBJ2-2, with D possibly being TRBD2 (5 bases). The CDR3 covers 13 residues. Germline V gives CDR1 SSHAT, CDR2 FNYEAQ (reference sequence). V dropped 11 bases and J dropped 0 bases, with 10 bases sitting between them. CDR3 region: CAWRQANTGELFF. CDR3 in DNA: TGTGCCTGGAGGCAGGCGAACACCGGGGAGCTGTTTTTT.

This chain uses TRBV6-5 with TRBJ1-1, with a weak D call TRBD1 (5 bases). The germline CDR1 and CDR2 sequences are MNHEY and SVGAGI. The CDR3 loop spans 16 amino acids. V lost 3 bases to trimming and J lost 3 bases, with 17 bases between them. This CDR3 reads CASSYRFGGEYTEAFF. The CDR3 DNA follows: TGTGCCAGCAGTTATAGGTTCGGAGGGGAGTACACTGAAGCTTTCTTT.

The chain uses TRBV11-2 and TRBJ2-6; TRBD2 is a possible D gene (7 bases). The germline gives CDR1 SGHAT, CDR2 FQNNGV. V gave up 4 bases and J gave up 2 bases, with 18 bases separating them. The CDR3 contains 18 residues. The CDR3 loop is CASSSVGGALPGANVLTF. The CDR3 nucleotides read TGTGCCAGCAGCTCGGTTGGGGGGGCGCTCCCTGGGGCCAACGTCCTGACTTTC. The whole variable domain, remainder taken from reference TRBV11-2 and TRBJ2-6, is EAGVAQSPRYKIIEKRQSVAFWCNPISGHATLYWYQQILGQGPKLLIQFQNNGVVDDSQLPKDRFSAERLKGVDSTLKIQPAKLEDSAVYLCASSSVGGALPGANVLTFGAGSRLTVL.

CDR3 amino acids: CASSVNMNTEAFF. The DNA for the CDR3 is TGTGCCAGCAGCGTAAATATGAACACTGAAGCTTTCTTT. The V gene is TRBV13, the J gene TRBJ1-1; D unclear. Per germline, CDR1 PRHDT and CDR2 FYEKMQ (reference sequence). Deletions cut 5 bases from V and 0 bases from J, with 7 bases between. This CDR3 has 13 residues.

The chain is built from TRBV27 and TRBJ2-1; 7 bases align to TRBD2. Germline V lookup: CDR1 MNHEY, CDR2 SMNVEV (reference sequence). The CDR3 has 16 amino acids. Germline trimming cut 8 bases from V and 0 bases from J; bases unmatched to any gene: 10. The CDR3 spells CASHTKRGSSYNEQFF. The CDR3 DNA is TGTGCCAGCCACACTAAGCGGGGAAGCTCCTACAATGAGCAGTTCTTC.

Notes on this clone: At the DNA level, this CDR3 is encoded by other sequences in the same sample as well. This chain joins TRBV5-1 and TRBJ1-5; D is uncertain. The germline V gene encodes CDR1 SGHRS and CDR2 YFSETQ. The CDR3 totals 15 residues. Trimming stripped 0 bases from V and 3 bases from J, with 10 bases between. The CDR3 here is CASSLGGSLNQPQHF. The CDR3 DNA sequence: TGCGCCAGCAGCTTGGGCGGCAGCCTCAATCAGCCCCAGCATTTT.

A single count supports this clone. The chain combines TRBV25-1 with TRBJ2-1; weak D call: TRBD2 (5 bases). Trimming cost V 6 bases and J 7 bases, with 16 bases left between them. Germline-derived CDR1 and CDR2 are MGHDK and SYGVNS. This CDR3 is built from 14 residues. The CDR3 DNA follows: TGTGCCAGCAGCGGGATCCCCCCCGAAAATGAGCAGTTCTTC. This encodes CASSGIPPENEQFF.

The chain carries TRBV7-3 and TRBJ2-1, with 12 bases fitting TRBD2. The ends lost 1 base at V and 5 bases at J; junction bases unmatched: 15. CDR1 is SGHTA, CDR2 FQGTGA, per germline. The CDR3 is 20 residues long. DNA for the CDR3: TGTGCCAGCAGCTTAAGTAGTTTTGCTAGCGGGAGGGGAACCCACAATGAGCAGTTCTTC. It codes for CASSLSSFASGRGTHNEQFF.

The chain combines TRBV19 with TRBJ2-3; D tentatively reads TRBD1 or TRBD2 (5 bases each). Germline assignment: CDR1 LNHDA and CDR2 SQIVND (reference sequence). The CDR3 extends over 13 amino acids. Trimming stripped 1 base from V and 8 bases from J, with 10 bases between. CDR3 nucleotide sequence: TGTGCCAGTAGTATAGGAGGGGCGGGTACGCAGTATTTT. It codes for CASSIGGAGTQYF.

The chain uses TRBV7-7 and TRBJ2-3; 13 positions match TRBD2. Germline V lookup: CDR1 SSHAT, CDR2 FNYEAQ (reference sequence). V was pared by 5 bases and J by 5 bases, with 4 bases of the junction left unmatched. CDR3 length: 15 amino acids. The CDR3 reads CASSALAGGGDTQYF. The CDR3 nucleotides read TGTGCCAGCAGCGCACTAGCGGGAGGGGGAGATACGCAGTATTTT. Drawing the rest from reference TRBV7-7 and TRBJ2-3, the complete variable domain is GAGVSQSPRYKVTKRGQDVTLRCDPISSHATLYWYQQALGQGPEFLTYFNYEAQPDKSGLPSDRFSAERPEGSISTLTIQRTEQRDSAMYRCASSALAGGGDTQYFGPGTRLTVL.

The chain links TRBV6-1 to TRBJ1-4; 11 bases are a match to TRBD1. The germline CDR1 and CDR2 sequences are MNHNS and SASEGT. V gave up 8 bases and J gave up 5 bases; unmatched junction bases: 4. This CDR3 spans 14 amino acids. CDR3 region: CASGQGALNEKLFF. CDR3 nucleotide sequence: TGTGCCAGCGGACAGGGGGCGTTAAATGAAAAACTGTTTTTT.

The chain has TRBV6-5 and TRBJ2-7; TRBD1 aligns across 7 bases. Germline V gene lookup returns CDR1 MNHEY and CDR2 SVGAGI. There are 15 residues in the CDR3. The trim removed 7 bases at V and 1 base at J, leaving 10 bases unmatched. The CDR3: CASNTGQTRSYEQYF. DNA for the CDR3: TGTGCCAGCAACACGGGACAGACCAGATCCTACGAGCAGTACTTC.

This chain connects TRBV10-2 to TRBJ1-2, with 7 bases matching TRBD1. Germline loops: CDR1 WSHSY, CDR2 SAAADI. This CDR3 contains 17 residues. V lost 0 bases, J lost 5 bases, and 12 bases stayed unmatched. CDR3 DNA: TGCGCCAGCAGTGAGTCTCCATACAGGGGCATCGTGTATGGCTACACCTTC. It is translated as CASSESPYRGIVYGYTF.

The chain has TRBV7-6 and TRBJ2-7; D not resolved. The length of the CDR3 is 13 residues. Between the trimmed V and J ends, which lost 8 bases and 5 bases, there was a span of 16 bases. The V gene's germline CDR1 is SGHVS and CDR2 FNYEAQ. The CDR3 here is CASATTPSNEQYF. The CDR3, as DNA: TGTGCCAGCGCAACTACACCTTCTAACGAGCAGTACTTC.

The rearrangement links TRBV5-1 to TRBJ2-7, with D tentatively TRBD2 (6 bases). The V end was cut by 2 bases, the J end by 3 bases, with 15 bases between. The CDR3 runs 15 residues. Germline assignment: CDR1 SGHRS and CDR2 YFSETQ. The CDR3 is CASSFGGVEDYEQYF. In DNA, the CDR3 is TGCGCCAGCAGCTTCGGGGGAGTAGAAGACTACGAGCAGTACTTC.

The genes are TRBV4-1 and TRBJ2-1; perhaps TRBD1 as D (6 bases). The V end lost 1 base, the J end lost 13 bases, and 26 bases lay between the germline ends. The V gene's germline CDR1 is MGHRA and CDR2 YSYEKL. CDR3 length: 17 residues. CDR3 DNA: TGCGCCAGCAGCCAAGGGGAACAACGCTTAGGACAGAAGATACAGTTCTTC. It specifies CASSQGEQRLGQKIQFF.

This chain's CDR3 is CASRVRWGSRGTSGKNEQFF. CDR3 nucleotide sequence: TGTGCCAGCAGGGTCAGATGGGGCAGTCGTGGGACTAGCGGGAAGAATGAGCAGTTCTTC. This chain uses TRBV2 with TRBJ2-1; the match to TRBD2 covers 13 bases. The germline CDR1 and CDR2 sequences are SNHLY and FYNNEI. With 6 bases clipped from V and 7 bases from J, the junction kept 21 bases outside the gene matches. This CDR3 contains 20 residues.

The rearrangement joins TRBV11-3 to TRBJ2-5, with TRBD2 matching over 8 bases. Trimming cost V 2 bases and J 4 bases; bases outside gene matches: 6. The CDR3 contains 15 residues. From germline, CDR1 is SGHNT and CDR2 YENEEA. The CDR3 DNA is TGTGCCAGCAGCTTAACGGGAGGGCCCGGAGAGACCCAGTACTTC. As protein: CASSLTGGPGETQYF.